These T cell receptor beta chains were read from a single sample in a study of CD8+ T cells in alopecia areata. Clones were read by immunoSEQ multiplex PCR, and TCRdb kept only the in-frame ones, dropping some. The table shows over 200,000 clones, with 57% occurring only once. The specimen was CD4+ T cells sorted from blood, collected at week 0. The origin of the receptors is a human donor with alopecia areata. Each CDR3 is given with its conserved first and last residue. A D gene is named only where the DNA matches it firmly. Not all rows give a size; the values are once, few, many and, for expanded clones, a class.

>TRBV20-1|-|-|11|TRBJ2-3
CSAQIGDTQYF
TGCAGTGCCCAGATCGGAGATACGCAGTATTTT
>TRBV5-1|few|-|11|TRBJ1-2
CASSSQDGYTF
TGCGCCAGCAGCTCCCAGGATGGCTACACCTTC
>TRBV29-1|-|TRBD1|14|TRBJ2-7
CSVGLDRGSYEQYF
TGCAGCGTTGGACTGGACAGGGGTTCCTACGAGCAGTACTTC
>TRBV6-5|-|TRBD1|15|TRBJ1-1
CASSYSGQGGTEAFF
TGTGCCAGCAGTTACTCGGGACAGGGAGGGACTGAAGCTTTCTTT
>TRBV2|-|TRBD2|11|TRBJ2-7
CASGGGALRYF
TGTGCCAGCGGGGGAGGGGCGTTGCGGTACTTC
>TRBV30|-|-|15|TRBJ2-6
CAWSVGGPGANVLTF
TGTGCCTGGAGTGTCGGGGGGCCTGGGGCCAACGTCCTGACTTTC
>TRBV9|-|-|15|TRBJ2-5
CASSVVAGIQETQYF
TGTGCCAGCAGCGTAGTGGCAGGAATTCAAGAGACCCAGTACTTC
>TRBV5-1|-|-|14|TRBJ1-2
CASSPGTTSYGYTF
TGCGCCAGCAGCCCCGGGACAACTAGTTATGGCTACACCTTC
>TRBV4-1|-|-|14|TRBJ2-7
CASSQLTRSYEQYF
TGCGCCAGCAGCCAGTTAACTAGGTCCTACGAGCAGTACTTC
>TRBV30|once|-|15|TRBJ1-1
CAWSPLAGLEPEAFF
TGTGCCTGGAGCCCCTTGGCAGGGCTGGAGCCTGAAGCTTTCTTT
>TRBV15|few|TRBD1|16|TRBJ1-5
CATNPSGQGYRQPQHF
TGTGCCACCAATCCCTCGGGACAGGGTTATCGACAGCCCCAGCATTTT
>TRBV4-2|few|-|17|TRBJ1-5
CASSQDPKRTGNQPQHF
TGTGCCAGCAGCCAAGACCCGAAGAGGACGGGCAATCAGCCCCAGCATTTT
>TRBV5-1|-|-|14|TRBJ2-5
CASSLGGNQETQYF
TGCGCCAGCAGCTTGGGGGGGAACCAAGAGACCCAGTACTTC
>TRBV30|-|TRBD1|14|TRBJ2-7
CAWSPGQGMGEQYF
TGTGCCTGGAGCCCGGGACAGGGGATGGGCGAGCAGTACTTC
>TRBV5-1|-|-|13|TRBJ2-1
CASSLGSYNEQFF
TGCGCCAGCAGCTTGGGGTCTTACAATGAGCAGTTCTTC
>TRBV6-1|few|-|11|TRBJ2-3
CASSDPDTQYF
TGTGCCAGCAGCGATCCGGATACGCAGTATTTT
>TRBV6-1|-|-|14|TRBJ1-1
CASSWRDRNAEAFF
TGTGCCAGCAGTTGGAGGGACCGGAACGCTGAAGCTTTCTTT
>TRBV29-1|-|-|12|TRBJ1-1
CSVHPGNTEAFF
TGCAGCGTTCACCCCGGGAACACTGAAGCTTTCTTT
>TRBV7-9|-|-|15|TRBJ1-1
CASSLGFAGATEAFF
TGTGCCAGCAGCTTAGGGTTCGCAGGGGCCACTGAAGCTTTCTTT
>TRBV7-2|-|-|15|TRBJ2-6
CASSLGGAGANVLTF
TGTGCCAGCAGCTTAGGAGGGGCTGGGGCCAACGTCCTGACTTTC
>TRBV14|few|-|14|TRBJ1-6
CASSQDLLNSPLHF
TGTGCCAGCAGCCAAGATCTCCTCAATTCACCCCTCCACTTT
>TRBV29-1|few|TRBD1|13|TRBJ1-1
CSVGDREDTEAFF
TGCAGCGTGGGGGACAGGGAGGACACTGAAGCTTTCTTT
>TRBV5-6|-|-|12|TRBJ2-3
CASSSSSDTQYF
TGTGCCAGCAGCTCGAGTTCAGATACGCAGTATTTT
>TRBV29-1|-|-|11|TRBJ1-1
CSVRADTEAFF
TGCAGCGTCCGCGCGGACACTGAAGCTTTCTTT
>TRBV5-1|-|TRBD1|15|TRBJ1-2
CASTLTGQGSHGYTF
TGCGCCAGCACCCTTACGGGACAGGGGTCCCATGGCTACACCTTC
>TRBV9|-|-|13|TRBJ2-1
CASSVGPDNEQFF
TGTGCCAGCAGCGTAGGTCCAGACAATGAGCAGTTCTTC
>TRBV2|few|TRBD1|14|TRBJ2-3
CASRPGQGTDTQYF
TGTGCCAGCAGGCCGGGACAGGGCACAGATACGCAGTATTTT
>TRBV5-1|once|-|14|TRBJ2-3
CASSPGLYTDTQYF
TGCGCCAGCAGCCCAGGACTATACACAGATACGCAGTATTTT
>TRBV7-2|-|-|12|TRBJ2-7
CASSTLSKPQYF
TGTGCCAGCAGCACCCTATCTAAGCCCCAGTACTTC
>TRBV2|-|-|14|TRBJ2-5
CATCPTRKCETQYF
TGTGCCACCTGCCCGACCCGCAAGTGTGAGACCCAGTACTTC
>TRBV29-1|-|TRBD1|16|TRBJ1-2
CSVAWTGTGDGYGYTF
TGCAGCGTTGCCTGGACCGGGACAGGGGACGGTTATGGCTACACCTTC
>TRBV4-2|once|-|15|TRBJ2-7
CASSHRYEGAYEQYF
TGTGCCAGCAGCCACCGCTATGAGGGGGCCTACGAGCAGTACTTC
>TRBV6-5|-|-|14|TRBJ1-3
CATGRRSSGNTIYF
TGTGCTACAGGACGGCGAAGCTCTGGAAACACCATATATTTT
>TRBV30|-|-|14|TRBJ2-2
CAWSVEVNTGELFF
TGTGCCTGGAGTGTTGAGGTGAACACCGGGGAGCTGTTTTTT
>TRBV29-1|few|-|14|TRBJ1-1
CSVRLRSLNTEAFF
TGCAGCGTTCGACTCAGGTCCCTGAACACTGAAGCTTTCTTT
>TRBV20-1|once|-|11|TRBJ1-2
CSARDLNGYTF
TGCAGTGCTAGGGACTTAAATGGCTACACCTTC
>TRBV30|few|TRBD1|18|TRBJ1-1
CAWSVRMKGPGQGAAAFF
TGTGCCTGGAGTGTACGTATGAAGGGTCCGGGACAGGGGGCAGCGGCTTTCTTT
>TRBV29-1|-|TRBD1|13|TRBJ1-1
CTATGGRNTEAFF
TGCACCGCAACAGGGGGCAGGAACACTGAAGCTTTCTTT
>TRBV18|-|-|15|TRBJ2-4
CASSPSGATKNIQYF
TGTGCCAGCTCACCATCAGGTGCGACCAAAAACATTCAGTACTTC
>TRBV9|-|TRBD1|15|TRBJ1-1
CASSPEQGFIAEAFF
TGTGCCAGCAGCCCGGAACAGGGGTTCATTGCTGAAGCTTTCTTT
>TRBV6-5|once|-|14|TRBJ2-2
CASSSARNTGELFF
TGTGCCAGCAGTTCCGCCAGGAACACCGGGGAGCTGTTTTTT